Following are 7 T cell receptor beta chains from one sample sequenced in a study of blood T cell repertoires in COVID-19 (dated by TCRdb to the early 2020s). Library generation was performed with the immunoSEQ multiplex PCR assay. As stored in TCRdb, this immuneACCESS dataset retains in-frame rearrangements with V and J assigned. A fraction of the clones does not appear; measured against another copy, unresolved V genes explain less than half of the discrepancy, and the remainder lacks a known reason. The sample yields fewer than 200,000 clones; roughly 80% were counted once. The ten largest clones capture roughly 3.1% of the sample. Material: peripheral blood. The receptors shown here come from a man in his 70s with acute or convalescent COVID-19.

This clone came up a few times. The V and J genes are TRBV6-6 and TRBJ1-1, with unresolved D. Deletions cut 2 bases from V and 2 bases from J, with 9 bases between. This CDR3 contains 14 residues. CDR1 is MNHNY, CDR2 SVGAGI, per germline (reference sequence). CDR3 sequence: CASSYQQFNTEAFF. The CDR3 nucleotides read TGTGCCAGCAGTTACCAACAGTTCAACACTGAAGCTTTCTTT.

The J gene is TRBJ1-5, the V gene TRBV6-5; 7 bases map to TRBD1. Trimming removed 6 bases from V and 7 bases from J; junction bases left unmatched: 9. Looked up from germline, CDR1 is MNHEY and CDR2 is SVGAGI. There are 14 residues in the CDR3. The CDR3 is CASRPQGVGQPQHF. The CDR3 coding sequence is TGTGCCAGCAGACCCCAGGGGGTTGGACAGCCCCAGCATTTT.

The table lists this clone with a few counts. The J gene is TRBJ1-1, the V gene TRBV3-1 (or the pseudogene TRBV3-2); D remains unclear. Germline V gives CDR1 LGHDT, CDR2 YNNKEL (reference sequence). The CDR3 has 14 residues. Trimming cost V 0 bases and J 4 bases, with 9 bases left between them. In DNA, the CDR3 is TGTGCCAGCAGCCAAGAAGGAGGGTTCACTGAAGCTTTCTTT. The encoded protein is CASSQEGGFTEAFF.

This clone appeared a few times. The chain recombines TRBV4-1 with TRBJ1-4; TRBD1 aligns across 7 bases. The trim removed 6 bases at V and 0 bases at J, leaving 7 bases unmatched. The CDR3 loop spans 16 amino acids. Germline CDR1 is MGHRA and CDR2 is YSYEKL. The CDR3 DNA reads TGCGCCAGCAGACCTAGACAGGGAGCAACTAATGAAAAACTGTTTTTT. This sequence encodes CASRPRQGATNEKLFF.

The V gene is TRBV5-8, the J gene TRBJ2-1, with D possibly being TRBD2 (5 bases). V lost 0 bases and J 7 bases, leaving 14 bases between the germline ends. Looked up from germline, CDR1 is SGHTS and CDR2 is YDEGEE. The CDR3 loop spans 15 amino acids. The CDR3: CASSLGTGGRNEQFF. The CDR3 DNA reads as TGTGCCAGCAGCTTGGGGACTGGCGGCCGGAATGAGCAGTTCTTC. Using reference TRBV5-8 and TRBJ2-1 for the parts outside the CDR3, the full variable domain is EAGVTQSPTHLIKTRGQQATLRCSPISGHTSVYWYQQALGLGLQFLLWYDEGEERNRGNFPPRFSGRQFPNYSSELNVNALELEDSALYLCASSLGTGGRNEQFFGPGTRLTVL.

This clone was counted between two and nine times. This chain joins TRBV19 and TRBJ2-1, with D possibly matching TRBD1 (6 bases). Germline CDR1 and CDR2: LNHDA and SQIVND (reference sequence). V gave up 5 bases and J gave up 4 bases, with 18 bases separating them. The CDR3 consists of 16 residues. The CDR3 DNA is TGTGCCAGTAGTGGAACAGGGACAAGTCCTTACAATGAGCAGTTCTTC. Protein product: CASSGTGTSPYNEQFF.

J is TRBJ2-6 and V is TRBV10-3; perhaps TRBD1 as D (5 bases). V was trimmed by 2 bases and J by 4 bases, leaving 9 bases between them. Germline loops: CDR1 ENHRY, CDR2 SYGVKD. The CDR3 runs to 15 residues. Here the CDR3 reads CAISEPGIGANVLTF. The CDR3 nucleotides read TGTGCCATCAGTGAGCCAGGGATCGGGGCCAACGTCCTGACTTTC.